Below are 21 T cell receptor beta chains sequenced from a single sample in a study of CD8 T cells in ankylosing spondylitis. Their antigen targets remain unknown. General study results and limits: What seemed typical of ankylosing spondylitis blood was a TCR beta motif built from under 10 highly homologous variants.

TCRdb independently ran MiXCR on the 5' RACE reads; one entry per CDR3 protein. Of a few hundred thousand distinct CDR3 sequences listed, approximately 12% are singletons. What was sequenced was blood, either unsorted or a sorted T cell fraction (not recorded which). The receptors were sampled from a male donor with ankylosing spondylitis.

The V and J genes are TRBV4-2 and TRBJ2-2, with 13 bases matching TRBD2. In germline, CDR1 is LGHNA, CDR2 YNFKEQ. The CDR3 runs 17 residues. The V gene end was trimmed by 2 bases and the J gene end by 4 bases; junction bases not matched to a gene: 4. The CDR3 reads CASSQKLAGGGTGELFF. The CDR3 region has the DNA TGTGCCAGCAGCCAAAAACTAGCGGGAGGGGGCACCGGGGAGCTGTTTTTT.

To note about this clonotype: Germline and junction disagree at one end, which may indicate a read error. The gene calls are TRBV6-1 and TRBJ2-2; possible D gene TRBD2, 6 bases. Germline loops: CDR1 MNHNS, CDR2 SASEGT. The CDR3 loop spans 15 amino acids. The CDR3 reads CASSQAGRDTGELFF. For the CDR3, the DNA is TGTGCCAGCAGTCAAGCGGGCAGGGACACCGGGGAGCTGTTTTTT.

This clonotype was recorded a few times. This chain links TRBV2 with TRBJ2-1; 12 nucleotides line up with TRBD2. V lost 5 bases, J lost 4 bases, and 6 bases stayed unmatched. This CDR3 region has 16 residues. The germline gives CDR1 SNHLY, CDR2 FYNNEI. Written as DNA, the CDR3 is TGTGCCAGCAGTCGGGGACTAGCGGGCCTATACAATGAGCAGTTCTTC. Amino acid sequence: CASSRGLAGLYNEQFF. Variable domain in full (rest from reference TRBV2 and TRBJ2-1): EPEVTQTPSHQVTQMGQEVILRCVPISNHLYFYWYRQILGQKVEFLVSFYNNEISEKSEIFDDQFSVERPDGSNFTLKIRSTKLEDSAMYFCASSRGLAGLYNEQFFGPGTRLTVL.

The V call is TRBV5-1, the J call TRBJ2-3; D remains ambiguous. CDR3 length: 13 residues. V dropped 0 bases and J dropped 4 bases, with 6 bases sitting between them. Per germline, CDR1 SGHRS and CDR2 YFSETQ. CDR3 nucleotide sequence: TGCGCCAGCAGCTTGGCTACGCCAGATACGCAGTATTTT. This gives the protein CASSLATPDTQYF. The full variable domain, with the rest looked up from reference TRBV5-1 and TRBJ2-3, is KAGVTQTPRYLIKTRGQQVTLSCSPISGHRSVSWYQQTPGQGLQFLFEYFSETQRNKGNFPGRFSGRQFSNSRSEMNVSTLELGDSALYLCASSLATPDTQYFGPGTRLTVL.

The chain recombines TRBV5-1 with TRBJ2-1, with D perhaps TRBD2 (6 bases). V was cut by 2 bases and J by 4 bases, with 10 bases left in between. Looked up from germline, CDR1 is SGHRS and CDR2 is YFSETQ. The CDR3 is 14 amino acids. The CDR3 coding sequence is TGCGCCAGCAGCTTCTCGGGGGAGTACAATGAGCAGTTCTTC. Translated: CASSFSGEYNEQFF.

The V call is TRBV20-1, the J call TRBJ2-1; TRBD1 matches 7 bases. Germline V gene lookup returns CDR1 DFQATT and CDR2 SNEGSKA (reference sequence). Trimming took 5 bases from V and 7 from J; bases not matched to a gene: 14. CDR3 size: 15 residues. DNA for the CDR3: TGCAGTGCTCCCAGGGGGAGTGGCTACATGAATGAGCAGTTCTTC. It encodes CSAPRGSGYMNEQFF.

This sequence joins TRBV20-1 and TRBJ2-5; D call uncertain. The germline V gene encodes CDR1 DFQATT and CDR2 SNEGSKA (reference sequence). V gave up 6 bases and J gave up 5 bases, with 13 bases separating them. The CDR3 consists of 12 residues. This chain's CDR3 is CSALPPGETQYF. As DNA, the CDR3 is TGCAGTGCCCTTCCACCTGGTGAGACCCAGTACTTC.

This clonotype occurred a few times. J is TRBJ1-3 and V is TRBV9, with D tentatively TRBD1 (5 bases). The CDR3 loop spans 15 amino acids. CDR1 and CDR2 from the germline V gene are SGDLS and YYNGEE. The V and J ends lost 0 bases and 4 bases respectively, with 11 bases between them. The CDR3 here is CASSVVSGQGNTIYF. CDR3 in DNA: TGTGCCAGCAGCGTAGTTTCGGGGCAAGGAAACACCATATATTTT.

This chain uses TRBV11-2 with TRBJ2-7; D may correspond to TRBD1 or TRBD2 (5 bases each). Trimming cost V 6 bases and J 5 bases, with 20 bases left between them. This CDR3 region has 15 residues. Germline assignment: CDR1 SGHAT and CDR2 FQNNGV. The CDR3 DNA sequence: TGTGCCAGCAGATATCCTATTATGGGGGATAACGAGCAGTACTTC. Amino acid sequence: CASRYPIMGDNEQYF.

This clonotype was counted a few times. CDR3 region: CASSGPRYEQFF. CDR3 in DNA: TGTGCCAGCAGCGGACCGCGGTATGAGCAGTTCTTC. The chain combines TRBV9 with TRBJ2-1; D is undetermined. Trimming took off 3 bases at V and 8 bases at J, with 9 bases between the two ends. The CDR3 covers 12 residues. From germline, CDR1 is SGDLS and CDR2 YYNGEE.

This clonotype was observed many times. The chain is built from TRBV12-3 or TRBV12-4 and TRBJ1-3; D perhaps matches TRBD1 (5 bases). Trimming shortened V by 2 bases and J by 2 bases, and 10 bases separated the two germline ends. The CDR3 is 15 amino acids. The CDR3 DNA is TGTGCCAGCAGTTTACGGCAGGGAGCTGGAAACACCATATATTTT. As protein: CASSLRQGAGNTIYF.

This clonotype was found many times. J is TRBJ2-1 and V is TRBV7-2; D is perhaps TRBD1 (5 bases). Deletions cut 1 base from V and 5 bases from J, with 12 bases between. The CDR3 length is 15 residues. Germline V gene lookup returns CDR1 SGHTA and CDR2 FQGNSA. The CDR3 spells CASSLGRTRNNEQFF. The CDR3 DNA reads TGTGCCAGCAGCTTAGGCAGGACAAGAAACAATGAGCAGTTCTTC.

The CDR3 DNA is TGTGCCAGCAGCCCCCCCCACGGCGGAGATGAGCAGTTCTTC. It is translated as CASSPPHGGDEQFF. The J gene is TRBJ2-1, the V gene TRBV11-2; D is unclear. CDR1 is SGHAT, CDR2 FQNNGV, per germline. The CDR3 length is 14 residues. The V gene lost 5 bases and the J gene lost 8 bases, with 16 bases spanning the gap. Full variable domain (rest looked up from reference TRBV11-2 and TRBJ2-1): EAGVAQSPRYKIIEKRQSVAFWCNPISGHATLYWYQQILGQGPKLLIQFQNNGVVDDSQLPKDRFSAERLKGVDSTLKIQPAKLEDSAVYLCASSPPHGGDEQFFGPGTRLTVL.

The table lists this clonotype with a few counts. This chain links TRBV2 with TRBJ2-1; D not resolved. Looked up from germline, CDR1 is SNHLY and CDR2 is FYNNEI. V lost 4 bases to trimming and J lost 5 bases, with 9 bases between them. The length of the CDR3 is 13 residues. The CDR3 is CASSGPPNNEQFF. The CDR3 DNA reads as TGTGCCAGCAGTGGGCCCCCGAACAATGAGCAGTTCTTC.

This clonotype was counted a few times. The V call is TRBV27, the J call TRBJ2-3; 9 bases map to TRBD2. CDR3 length equals 15 residues. Germline CDR1 and CDR2: MNHEY and SMNVEV (reference sequence). J lost 2 bases, V lost 7 bases, and 7 bases had no gene match. The CDR3 DNA follows: TGTGCCAGCACCCGGACTAGCGCCTACACAGATACGCAGTATTTT. Encoded protein: CASTRTSAYTDTQYF.

V is TRBV11-2 and J is TRBJ1-4; TRBD1 is a possible D gene (6 bases). The CDR3 contains 15 residues. CDR1 and CDR2 from the germline V gene are SGHAT and FQNNGV. V was clipped by 4 bases and J by 7 bases, with 16 bases between them. The CDR3 loop is CASSSQGGVAEKLFF. The CDR3 DNA sequence: TGTGCCAGCAGCTCACAGGGAGGGGTGGCTGAAAAACTGTTTTTT.

The chain carries TRBV7-7 and TRBJ2-5, with D perhaps TRBD2 (5 bases). V lost 3 bases to trimming and J lost 5 bases, with 25 bases between them. Germline CDR1 reads SSHAT; CDR2 reads FNYEAQ (reference sequence). The CDR3 extends over 18 amino acids. This chain's CDR3 is CASSFPGRRVRDGETQYF. The CDR3 bases are TGTGCCAGCAGCTTCCCGGGTCGGCGGGTCCGTGATGGGGAGACCCAGTACTTC. Full variable domain (outside the CDR3, taken from reference TRBV7-7 and TRBJ2-5): GAGVSQSPRYKVTKRGQDVTLRCDPISSHATLYWYQQALGQGPEFLTYFNYEAQPDKSGLPSDRFSAERPEGSISTLTIQRTEQRDSAMYRCASSFPGRRVRDGETQYFGPGTRLLVL.

This clonotype was seen repeatedly, ten times or more. J is TRBJ1-2 and V is TRBV16; 7 positions match TRBD1. With 5 bases clipped from V and 6 bases from J, the junction kept 9 bases outside the gene matches. Looked up from germline, CDR1 is KGHSY and CDR2 is FQNENV. The CDR3 is 14 amino acids. This CDR3 reads CASSYDRVENGYTF. In DNA form, the CDR3 reads TGTGCCAGCAGCTACGACAGGGTCGAAAATGGCTACACCTTC.

In this sample, this clonotype turned up a few times. The J gene is TRBJ1-1, the V gene TRBV19, with unresolved D. The V and J ends lost 7 bases and 0 bases respectively, with 12 bases between them. This CDR3 comprises 14 residues. Germline V gene lookup returns CDR1 LNHDA and CDR2 SQIVND (reference sequence). In DNA, the CDR3 is TGTGCCAGTACCATGGGAGTCATGAACACTGAAGCTTTCTTT. This codes for CASTMGVMNTEAFF.

There are a few counts of this clonotype. Its ends do not fully match the called genes, so a read error is possible. This chain uses TRBV7-9 with TRBJ2-2; perhaps D is TRBD1 or TRBD2 (5 bases each). The CDR3 runs 15 residues. Looked up from germline, CDR1 is SEHNR and CDR2 is FQNEAQ (reference sequence). The CDR3 DNA follows: TGTGCCAGCAGAACCGGGACGGTGAACACTGGGGAGCTGTTTTTT. Translating it yields CASRTGTVNTGELFF.

This chain links TRBV20-1 with TRBJ1-2; 9 bases fit TRBD1. The CDR3 totals 14 residues. The V segment lost 6 bases and the J segment 4 bases; nucleotides outside the gene matches: 9. Germline-derived CDR1 and CDR2 are DFQATT and SNEGSKA (reference sequence). CDR3 in amino acids: CSAMGTGRVYGYTF. The CDR3 DNA follows: TGCAGTGCGATGGGGACAGGGCGGGTCTATGGCTACACCTTC.